The next 10 T cell receptor beta chains were all read from a single sample in a study of regulatory dendritic cells for organ transplantation. Only in-frame clones appear in the TCRdb table, and some are missing; sequencing was by immunoSEQ multiplex PCR. This repertoire shows roughly 27,000 clones, 82% found once; its top ten account for roughly 0.4%. The source material was naive CD8+ T cells from blood. The subset here: CD45RA+ naive T cells. Every receptor here comes from a human donor in good health.

This chain links TRBV7-9 with TRBJ2-2, with 7 bases aligning to TRBD2. This CDR3 has 15 residues. With V trimmed by 7 bases and J by 3 bases, 8 bases remained unmatched. Germline V gene lookup returns CDR1 SEHNR and CDR2 FQNEAQ (reference sequence). CDR3 nucleotide sequence: TGTGCCAGCACCCCAGGACTAGGTGACACCGGGGAGCTGTTTTTT. It yields the protein CASTPGLGDTGELFF.

The chain carries TRBV4-3 and TRBJ2-3; D is possibly TRBD1 (6 bases). CDR1 is LGHNA, CDR2 YSLEER, per germline. The ends were cut back, 0 bases at V and 4 bases at J, with 17 bases in the middle. The CDR3 runs to 17 residues. For the CDR3, the DNA is TGCGCCAGCAGCCAAGATTATTCGGGTCAGGGGTCAGATACGCAGTATTTT. Its translation is CASSQDYSGQGSDTQYF.

The rearrangement uses TRBV7-8 and TRBJ2-3; D might be TRBD2 (6 bases). Germline V gene lookup returns CDR1 SGHVS and CDR2 FQNEAQ. The germline V and J ends were trimmed by 1 base and 4 bases, with 12 bases remaining between them. The CDR3 spans 15 residues. CDR3 in amino acids: CASSLGGRGSDTQYF. For the CDR3, the DNA is TGTGCCAGCAGCTTAGGCGGGCGGGGATCAGATACGCAGTATTTT.

The rearrangement links TRBV6-5 to TRBJ1-1; D is unresolved. V lost 2 bases and J 1 base, leaving 5 bases between the germline ends. Germline CDR1 reads MNHEY; CDR2 reads SVGAGI. This CDR3 is 13 amino acids long. This CDR3 is CASSYAENTEAFF. CDR3 bases: TGTGCCAGCAGTTACGCAGAGAACACTGAAGCTTTCTTT.

The rearrangement links TRBV4-1 to TRBJ2-1; TRBD1 is a possible D gene (8 bases). CDR3 length: 15 residues. Germline loops: CDR1 MGHRA, CDR2 YSYEKL. The V end lost 0 bases, the J end lost 7 bases, and 13 bases lay between the germline ends. CDR3 nucleotides: TGCGCCAGCAGCCAAGACACAGGGGGGGTGAATGAGCAGTTCTTC. This sequence encodes CASSQDTGGVNEQFF.

The genes are TRBV11-2 and TRBJ1-1; possible D gene TRBD1, 5 bases. CDR1 and CDR2 from the germline V gene are SGHAT and FQNNGV. CDR3 size: 17 residues. V lost 5 bases and J lost 4, with 23 bases in between. The DNA of the CDR3 is TGTGCCAGCAGCCTTACGCAGAGAAGGGGTTCGAGCACTGAAGCTTTCTTT. It specifies CASSLTQRRGSSTEAFF.

The V and J genes are TRBV5-6 and TRBJ1-5; tentatively, D is TRBD1 (6 bases). The germline V gene encodes CDR1 SGHDT and CDR2 YYEEEE. The CDR3 totals 14 residues. V lost 4 bases and J 3 bases, leaving 11 bases between the germline ends. The CDR3 DNA reads as TGTGCCAGCAGCCCCACAGGGTTCAATCAGCCCCAGCATTTT. This translates into CASSPTGFNQPQHF.

The V gene is TRBV9, the J gene TRBJ1-1; the D gene is possibly TRBD1 (5 bases). Germline CDR1 and CDR2: SGDLS and YYNGEE. The ends were cut back, 0 bases at V and 1 base at J, with 13 bases in the middle. This CDR3 is 16 amino acids long. The CDR3 coding sequence is TGTGCCAGCAGCGTAGGCCCCGGGACTCCGAACACTGAAGCTTTCTTT. As protein: CASSVGPGTPNTEAFF.

The chain carries TRBV27 and TRBJ2-5, with TRBD2 matching over 8 bases. Trimming removed 3 bases from V and 2 bases from J; junction bases left unmatched: 5. Germline V CDR1 and CDR2: MNHEY, SMNVEV (reference sequence). The CDR3 contains 15 residues. CDR3 sequence: CASSFSAGVQETQYF. The CDR3 DNA follows: TGTGCCAGCAGTTTTTCAGCGGGGGTTCAAGAGACCCAGTACTTC.

This clone has just a few counts. The chain is built from TRBV2 and TRBJ2-7; 11 bases map to TRBD1. With 10 bases clipped from V and 3 bases from J, the junction kept 8 bases outside the gene matches. The CDR3 consists of 14 residues. CDR1 SNHLY and CDR2 FYNNEI come from the germline V gene. The CDR3 DNA follows: TGTGCCAACCAGGGGACAGGGGGGAGCTACGAGCAGTACTTC. Translated: CANQGTGGSYEQYF.